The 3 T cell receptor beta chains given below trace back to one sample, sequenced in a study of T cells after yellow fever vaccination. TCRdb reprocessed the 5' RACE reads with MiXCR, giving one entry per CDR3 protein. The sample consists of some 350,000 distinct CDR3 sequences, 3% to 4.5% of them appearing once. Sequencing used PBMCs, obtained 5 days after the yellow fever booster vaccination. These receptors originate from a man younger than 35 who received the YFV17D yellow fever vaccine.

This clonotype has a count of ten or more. Written as DNA, the CDR3 is TGTGCCAGCAGCTCCCCGACTAGCGGGGGTACCAGCAAAGAGACCCAGTACTTC. Amino acid sequence: CASSSPTSGGTSKETQYF. The chain links TRBV5-4 to TRBJ2-5; TRBD2 matches at 12 bases. In germline, CDR1 is SGHNT, CDR2 YYREEE (reference sequence). With 3 bases clipped from V and 3 bases from J, the junction kept 12 bases outside the gene matches. The CDR3 sequence is 18 residues long.

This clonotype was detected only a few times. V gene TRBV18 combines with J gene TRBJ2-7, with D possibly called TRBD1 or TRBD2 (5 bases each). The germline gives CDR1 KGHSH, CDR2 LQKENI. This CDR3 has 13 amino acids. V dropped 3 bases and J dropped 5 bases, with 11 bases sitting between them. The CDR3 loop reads CASSPGPKNEQYF. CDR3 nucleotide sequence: TGTGCCAGCTCACCGGGACCTAAGAACGAGCAGTACTTC.

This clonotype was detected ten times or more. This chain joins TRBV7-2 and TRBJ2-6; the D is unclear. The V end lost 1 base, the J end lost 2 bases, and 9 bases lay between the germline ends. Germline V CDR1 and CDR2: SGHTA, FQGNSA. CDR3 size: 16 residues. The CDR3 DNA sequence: TGTGCCAGCAGCTTAGGTCCCATGGCTGGGGCCAACGTCCTGACTTTC. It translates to CASSLGPMAGANVLTF.